This TCR beta chain is from a study of shared clonotypes between healthy human individuals. Study-level points and caveats: Naive subsets tended to show greater estimated richness than memory subsets.

The CDR3 spans 14 residues. Between the trimmed V and J ends, which lost 0 bases and 1 base, there was a span of 7 bases. Germline V CDR1 and CDR2: SGDLS, YYNGEE. Template for every sorted-subset replicate PCR totaled roughly 210 ng DNA, approximately 30,000 T cell genomes. Clones were sequenced by immunoSEQ multiplex PCR, and TCRdb holds only the in-frame ones, with some missing. Here the sample spans 2 million to 2.5 million clones, around 95% being singletons. On this clone: Its target is not known.

The sequenced sample consisted of naive CD4+ T cells sorted from blood. Documented subset: CD45RA+ positively selected. The source of this sequence is a man aged 18 to 30 in good health. The V and J genes are TRBV9 and TRBJ2-5; possible D gene TRBD1, 6 bases. The CDR3 loop is CASSVAGVQETQYF. CDR3 DNA: TGTGCCAGCAGCGTAGCAGGGGTCCAAGAGACCCAGTACTTC.